The entry below describes one T cell receptor beta chain. The antigen remains undetermined. Vbeta (60) and Jbeta (13) primers were used in the PCR. Assay: immunoSEQ multiplex PCR; the TCRdb copy retains only in-frame clones and omits some. The sample yields some 140,000 clones, over 60% seen once. CDR3 length: 19 amino acids. After removal of 0 bases from V and 1 base from J, the junction contained 10 bases not matched to a gene. This sample was taken from a study of cytomegalovirus exposure and HLA in healthy donors. General study points: Equally common other TCR beta chains were less clonally expanded than HLA-associated ones, a later analysis found.

The sequenced material came from PBMCs. The source of this sequence is a man aged 35 to 55 in good health and CMV-seronegative. The chain carries TRBV5-3 and TRBJ2-3, with 11 positions matching TRBD2. TRBV5-3 is given ORF status, its function remaining uncertain. For the CDR3, the DNA is TGTGCCAGAAGCTTGGTTCCTAGCGGGGGGAGGAAGGGCACAGATACGCAGTATTTT. It translates to CARSLVPSGGRKGTDTQYF.